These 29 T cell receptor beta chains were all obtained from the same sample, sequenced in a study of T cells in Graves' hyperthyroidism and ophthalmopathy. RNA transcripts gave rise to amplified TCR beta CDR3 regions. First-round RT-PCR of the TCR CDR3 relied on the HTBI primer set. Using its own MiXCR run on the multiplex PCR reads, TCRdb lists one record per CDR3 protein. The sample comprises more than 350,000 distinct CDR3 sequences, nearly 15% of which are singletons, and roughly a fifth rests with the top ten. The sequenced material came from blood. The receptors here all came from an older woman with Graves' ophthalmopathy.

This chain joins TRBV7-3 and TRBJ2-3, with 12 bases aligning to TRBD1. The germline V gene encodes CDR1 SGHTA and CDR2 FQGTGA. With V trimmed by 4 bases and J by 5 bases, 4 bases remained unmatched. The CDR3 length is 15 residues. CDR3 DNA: TGTGCCAGCAGCTCGGGACAGGGGGCGGGAGATACGCAGTATTTT. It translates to CASSSGQGAGDTQYF.

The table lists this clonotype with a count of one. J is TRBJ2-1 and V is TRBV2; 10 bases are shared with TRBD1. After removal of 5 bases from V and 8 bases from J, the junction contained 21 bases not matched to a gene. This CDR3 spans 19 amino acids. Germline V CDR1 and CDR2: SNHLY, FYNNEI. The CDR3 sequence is CASSNSGTGAYNSADEQFF. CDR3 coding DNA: TGTGCCAGCAGTAACTCCGGGACAGGGGCCTATAACTCGGCCGATGAGCAGTTCTTC. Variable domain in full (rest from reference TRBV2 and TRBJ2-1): EPEVTQTPSHQVTQMGQEVILRCVPISNHLYFYWYRQILGQKVEFLVSFYNNEISEKSEIFDDQFSVERPDGSNFTLKIRSTKLEDSAMYFCASSNSGTGAYNSADEQFFGPGTRLTVL.

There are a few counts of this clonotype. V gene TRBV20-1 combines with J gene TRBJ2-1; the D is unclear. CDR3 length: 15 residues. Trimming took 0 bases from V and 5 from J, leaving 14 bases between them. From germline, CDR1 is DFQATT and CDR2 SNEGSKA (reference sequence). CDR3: CSARDLIGSHNEQFF. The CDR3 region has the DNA TGCAGTGCTAGAGATCTGATAGGTTCTCACAATGAGCAGTTCTTC.

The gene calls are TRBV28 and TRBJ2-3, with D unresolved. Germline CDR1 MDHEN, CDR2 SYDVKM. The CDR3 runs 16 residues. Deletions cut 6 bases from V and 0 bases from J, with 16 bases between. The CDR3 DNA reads TGTGCCAGCAGCTCACACGGGCCATCGAGCACAGATACGCAGTATTTT. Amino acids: CASSSHGPSSTDTQYF.

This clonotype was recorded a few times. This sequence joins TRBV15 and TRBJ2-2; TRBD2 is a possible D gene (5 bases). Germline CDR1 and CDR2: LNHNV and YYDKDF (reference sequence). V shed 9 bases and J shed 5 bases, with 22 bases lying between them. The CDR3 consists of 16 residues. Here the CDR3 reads CATTLHTGGGTGELFF. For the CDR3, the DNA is TGTGCCACTACACTGCACACGGGCGGCGGGACCGGGGAGCTGTTTTTT.

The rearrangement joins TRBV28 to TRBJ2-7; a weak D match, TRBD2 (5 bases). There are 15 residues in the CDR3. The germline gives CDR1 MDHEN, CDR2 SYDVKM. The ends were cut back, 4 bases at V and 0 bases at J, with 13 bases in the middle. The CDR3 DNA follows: TGTGCCAGCAGTTGGGTAGGGAGAAGCTCCTACGAGCAGTACTTC. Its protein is CASSWVGRSSYEQYF.

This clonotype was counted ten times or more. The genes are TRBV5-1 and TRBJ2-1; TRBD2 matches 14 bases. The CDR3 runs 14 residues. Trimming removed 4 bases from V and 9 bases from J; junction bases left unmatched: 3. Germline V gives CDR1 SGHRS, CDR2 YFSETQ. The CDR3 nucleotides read TGCGCCAGCAGCAACGGGACTAGCGGGAGTGAGCAGTTCTTC. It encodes CASSNGTSGSEQFF.

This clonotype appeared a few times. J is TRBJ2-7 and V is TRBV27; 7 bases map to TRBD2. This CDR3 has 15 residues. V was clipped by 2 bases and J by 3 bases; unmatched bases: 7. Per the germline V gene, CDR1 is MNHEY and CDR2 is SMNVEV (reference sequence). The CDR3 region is CASSLGGGSLYEQYF. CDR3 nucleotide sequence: TGTGCCAGCAGTTTAGGGGGAGGGTCGCTCTACGAGCAGTACTTC.

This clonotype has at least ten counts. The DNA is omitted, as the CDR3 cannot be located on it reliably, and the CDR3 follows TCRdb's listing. CDR3 region: CASSSSLLGLGGYEQYFGGYEQYF. The V call is TRBV28, the J call TRBJ2-7; TRBD2, the table's D call, was not compared with the DNA. Germline loops: CDR1 MDHEN, CDR2 SYDVKM. The CDR3 has 24 residues if both end residues are counted.

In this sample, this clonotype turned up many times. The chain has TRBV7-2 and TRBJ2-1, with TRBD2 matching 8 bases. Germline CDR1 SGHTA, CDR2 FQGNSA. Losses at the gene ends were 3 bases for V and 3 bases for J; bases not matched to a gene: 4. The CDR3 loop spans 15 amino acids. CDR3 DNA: TGTGCCAGCAGCTTTAGCGGGACCTTCTACAATGAGCAGTTCTTC. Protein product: CASSFSGTFYNEQFF.

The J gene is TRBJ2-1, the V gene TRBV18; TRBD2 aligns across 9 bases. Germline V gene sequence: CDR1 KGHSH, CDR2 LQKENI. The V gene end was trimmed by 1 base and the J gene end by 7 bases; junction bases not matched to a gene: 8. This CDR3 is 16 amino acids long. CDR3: CASSPRSAGGWNEQFF. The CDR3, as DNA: TGTGCCAGCTCACCACGGTCGGCGGGAGGGTGGAATGAGCAGTTCTTC.

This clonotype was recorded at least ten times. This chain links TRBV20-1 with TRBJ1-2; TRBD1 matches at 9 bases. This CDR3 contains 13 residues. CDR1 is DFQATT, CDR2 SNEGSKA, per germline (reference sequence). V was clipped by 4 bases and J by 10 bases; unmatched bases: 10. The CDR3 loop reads CSAIPGQGSPYTF. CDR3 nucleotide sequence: TGCAGTGCTATACCGGGACAGGGCTCCCCCTACACCTTC.

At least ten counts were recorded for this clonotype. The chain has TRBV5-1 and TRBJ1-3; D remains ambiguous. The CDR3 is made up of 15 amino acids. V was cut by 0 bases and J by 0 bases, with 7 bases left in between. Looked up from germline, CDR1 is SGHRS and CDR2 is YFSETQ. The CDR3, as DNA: TGCGCCAGCAGCTTGGCCGCCAACTCTGGAAACACCATATATTTT. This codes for CASSLAANSGNTIYF. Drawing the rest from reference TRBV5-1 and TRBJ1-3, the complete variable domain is KAGVTQTPRYLIKTRGQQVTLSCSPISGHRSVSWYQQTPGQGLQFLFEYFSETQRNKGNFPGRFSGRQFSNSRSEMNVSTLELGDSALYLCASSLAANSGNTIYFGEGSWLTVV.

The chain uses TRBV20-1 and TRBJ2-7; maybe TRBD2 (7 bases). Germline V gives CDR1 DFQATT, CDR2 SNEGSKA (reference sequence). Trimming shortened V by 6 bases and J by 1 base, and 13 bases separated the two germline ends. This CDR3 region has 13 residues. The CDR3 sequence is CSARGGSSYEQYF. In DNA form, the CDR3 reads TGCAGTGCCAGGGGAGGGTCTTCCTACGAGCAGTACTTC.

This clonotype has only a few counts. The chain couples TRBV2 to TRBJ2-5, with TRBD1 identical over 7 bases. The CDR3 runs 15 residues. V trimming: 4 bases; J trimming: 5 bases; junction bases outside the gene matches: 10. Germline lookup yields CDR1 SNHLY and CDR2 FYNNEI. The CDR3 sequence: CASSGRQGPLETQYF. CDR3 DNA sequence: TGTGCCAGCAGTGGCCGACAGGGCCCCCTGGAGACCCAGTACTTC.

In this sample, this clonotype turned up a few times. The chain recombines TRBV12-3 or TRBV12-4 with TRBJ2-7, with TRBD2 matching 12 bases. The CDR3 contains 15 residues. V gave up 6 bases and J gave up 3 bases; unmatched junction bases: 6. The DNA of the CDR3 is TGTGCCAGCAGCAACGGACTAGCGGGAAACTACGAGCAGTACTTC. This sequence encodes CASSNGLAGNYEQYF.

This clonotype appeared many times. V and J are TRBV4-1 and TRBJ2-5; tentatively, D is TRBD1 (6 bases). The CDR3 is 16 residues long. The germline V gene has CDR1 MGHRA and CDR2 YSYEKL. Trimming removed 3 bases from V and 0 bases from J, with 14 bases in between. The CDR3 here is CASSQADRTYQETQYF. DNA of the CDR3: TGCGCCAGCAGCCAGGCAGACAGGACGTACCAAGAGACCCAGTACTTC.

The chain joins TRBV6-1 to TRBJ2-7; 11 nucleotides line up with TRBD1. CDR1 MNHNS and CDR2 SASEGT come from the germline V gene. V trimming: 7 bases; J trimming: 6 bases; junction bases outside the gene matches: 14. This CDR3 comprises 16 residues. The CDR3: CASMLGQGAPGGEQYF. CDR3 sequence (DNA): TGTGCCAGCATGTTAGGACAGGGGGCTCCCGGGGGCGAGCAGTACTTC.

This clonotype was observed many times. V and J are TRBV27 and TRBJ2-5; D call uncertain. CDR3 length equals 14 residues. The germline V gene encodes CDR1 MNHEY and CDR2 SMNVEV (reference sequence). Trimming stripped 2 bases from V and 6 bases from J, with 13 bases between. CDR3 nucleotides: TGTGCCAGCAGTTTACTAGGTTCAGCGAAGACCCAGTACTTC. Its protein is CASSLLGSAKTQYF.

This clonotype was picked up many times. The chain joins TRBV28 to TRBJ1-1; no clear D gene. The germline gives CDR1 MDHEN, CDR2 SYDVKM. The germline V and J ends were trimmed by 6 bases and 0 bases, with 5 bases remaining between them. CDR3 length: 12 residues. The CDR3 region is CASSLLNTEAFF. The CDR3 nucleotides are TGTGCCAGCAGCCTGCTGAACACTGAAGCTTTCTTT.

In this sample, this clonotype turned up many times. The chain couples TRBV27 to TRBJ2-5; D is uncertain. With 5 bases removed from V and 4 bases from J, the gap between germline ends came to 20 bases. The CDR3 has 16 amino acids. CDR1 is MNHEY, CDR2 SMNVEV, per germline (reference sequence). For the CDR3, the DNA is TGTGCCAGCAGTCCTACGGCCCCGACAACGGGAGAGACCCAGTACTTC. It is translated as CASSPTAPTTGETQYF.

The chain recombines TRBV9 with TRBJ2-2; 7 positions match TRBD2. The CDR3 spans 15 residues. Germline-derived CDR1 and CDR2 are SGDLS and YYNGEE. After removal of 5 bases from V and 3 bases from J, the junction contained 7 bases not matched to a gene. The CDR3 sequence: CASRGGVGDTGELFF. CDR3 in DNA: TGTGCCAGCAGGGGGGGGGTCGGAGACACCGGGGAGCTGTTTTTT.

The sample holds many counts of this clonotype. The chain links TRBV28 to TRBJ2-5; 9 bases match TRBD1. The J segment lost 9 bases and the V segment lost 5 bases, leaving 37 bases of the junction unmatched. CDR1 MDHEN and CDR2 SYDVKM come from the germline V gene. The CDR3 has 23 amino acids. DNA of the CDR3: TGTGCCAGCAGTCGGATCTTGGGACAGGGATCTAGGGCTGCAGGATGGTTCGCTTTGGCCCAGTACTTC. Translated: CASSRILGQGSRAAGWFALAQYF.

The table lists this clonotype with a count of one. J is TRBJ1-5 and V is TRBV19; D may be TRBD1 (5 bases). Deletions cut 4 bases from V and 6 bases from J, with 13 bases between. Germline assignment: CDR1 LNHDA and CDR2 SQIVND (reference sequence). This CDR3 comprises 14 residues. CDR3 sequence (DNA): TGTGCCAGTAGTACCCAGAGGGGAGGTCAGCCCCAGCATTTT. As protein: CASSTQRGGQPQHF.

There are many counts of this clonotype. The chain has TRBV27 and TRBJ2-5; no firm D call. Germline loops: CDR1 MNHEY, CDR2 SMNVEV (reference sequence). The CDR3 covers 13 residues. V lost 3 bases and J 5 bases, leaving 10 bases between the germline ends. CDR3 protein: CASSLVHGETQYF. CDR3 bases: TGTGCCAGCAGTTTGGTCCACGGGGAGACCCAGTACTTC.

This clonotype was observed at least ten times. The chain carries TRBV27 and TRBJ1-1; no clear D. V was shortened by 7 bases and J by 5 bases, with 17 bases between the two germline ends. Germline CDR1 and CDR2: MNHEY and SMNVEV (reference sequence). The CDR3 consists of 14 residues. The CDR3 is CASMRVVASTEAFF. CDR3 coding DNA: TGTGCCAGCATGCGTGTGGTGGCGAGTACTGAAGCTTTCTTT.

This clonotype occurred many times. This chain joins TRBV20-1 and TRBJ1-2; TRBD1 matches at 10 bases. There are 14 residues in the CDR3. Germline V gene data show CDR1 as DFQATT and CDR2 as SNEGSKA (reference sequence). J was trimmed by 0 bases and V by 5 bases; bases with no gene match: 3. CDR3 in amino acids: CSAQGQGANYGYTF. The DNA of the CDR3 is TGCAGTGCTCAAGGACAGGGGGCTAACTATGGCTACACCTTC.

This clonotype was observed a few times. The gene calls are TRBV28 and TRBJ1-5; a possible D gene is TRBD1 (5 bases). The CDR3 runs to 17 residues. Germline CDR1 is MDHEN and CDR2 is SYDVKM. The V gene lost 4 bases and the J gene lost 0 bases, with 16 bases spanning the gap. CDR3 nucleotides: TGTGCCAGCAGTTCCCCTCGACGGCAGGGTAGCAATCAGCCCCAGCATTTT. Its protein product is CASSSPRRQGSNQPQHF.

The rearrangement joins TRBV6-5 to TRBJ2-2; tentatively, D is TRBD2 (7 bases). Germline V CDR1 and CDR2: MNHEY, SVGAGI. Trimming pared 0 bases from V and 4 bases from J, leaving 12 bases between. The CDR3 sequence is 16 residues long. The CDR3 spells CASSYSGGAGTGELFF. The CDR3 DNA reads TGTGCCAGCAGTTACTCGGGGGGGGCCGGCACCGGGGAGCTGTTTTTT.